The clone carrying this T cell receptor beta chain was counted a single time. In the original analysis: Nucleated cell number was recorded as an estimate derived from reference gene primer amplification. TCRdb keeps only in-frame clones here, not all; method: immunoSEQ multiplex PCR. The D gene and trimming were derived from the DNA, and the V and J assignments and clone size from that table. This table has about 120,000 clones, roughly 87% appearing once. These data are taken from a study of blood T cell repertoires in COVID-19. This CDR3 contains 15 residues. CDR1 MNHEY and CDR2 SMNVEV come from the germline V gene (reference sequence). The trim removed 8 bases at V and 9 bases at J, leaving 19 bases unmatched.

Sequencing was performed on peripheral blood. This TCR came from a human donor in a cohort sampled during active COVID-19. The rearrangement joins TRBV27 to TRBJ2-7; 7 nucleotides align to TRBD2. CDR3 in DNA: TGTGCCAGCCGCCCCCCGGTAGGACTAGGGTTCTCGCAGTACTTC. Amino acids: CASRPPVGLGFSQYF.